These 10 T cell receptor beta chains were all obtained from the same sample, sequenced in a study of tumor-infiltrating lymphocytes in primary liver carcinoma. TCR beta cDNA was reverse-transcribed from 450 to 500 ng of total RNA. The reaction used a constant-region primer and ProtoScript II reverse transcriptase. Three nested multiplex PCR rounds, a slightly modified ARM-PCR method, built the TCR beta libraries. TRBV1-TRBV30 forward and Cbeta reverse primers drove the first two approximately 11-cycle rounds. TCRdb reprocessed the multiplex PCR reads via MiXCR and lists one record per CDR3 protein. The sample records roughly 22,000 distinct CDR3 sequences, around 84% being singletons. Both RNA and DNA were isolated together from around 20-30 mg of bulk tissue that had not been sorted. Sequenced sample: liver tumor tissue from sampling region 2. Regarding subset: tumor region T2, inferior pole. The receptors were gathered from a woman aged 30 to 39 with primary liver carcinoma and hepatitis B virus infection.

Concerning this clonotype itself: The junction does not match germline at one end; this may be a read error. V usage is TRBV10-3 and J usage is TRBJ2-3, with 9 bases fitting TRBD1. CDR3 length equals 15 residues. Germline V lookup: CDR1 ENHRY, CDR2 SYGVKD. The CDR3 DNA reads TGTGCCATCGGTGAACCCGGGACAGGGACCGATATGCAGTATTTT. This gives the protein CAIGEPGTGTDMQYF.

About this clonotype itself: Just one base apart from a much larger clone, this may be a read error. The chain employs TRBV6-5 and TRBJ2-7, with 8 bases matching TRBD2. The CDR3 extends over 16 amino acids. The germline CDR1 and CDR2 sequences are MNHEY and SVGAGI. The CDR3 sequence: CANSYRVAGWGYGQCF. The CDR3 nucleotides are TGTGCCAACAGTTACAGGGTAGCGGGGTGGGGCTACGGGCAGTGCTTC.

This clonotype is a singleton in its sample. This sequence joins TRBV5-1 and TRBJ2-5; 8 bases line up with TRBD2. Trimming cost V 0 bases and J 4 bases; bases outside gene matches: 26. Germline V lookup: CDR1 SGHRS, CDR2 YFSETQ. CDR3 length: 22 amino acids. CDR3 sequence reads: CASSLVPTTASGLWEKRETQYF. CDR3 sequence (DNA): TGCGCCAGCAGCTTGGTCCCGACCACCGCTAGCGGGTTGTGGGAGAAGAGAGAGACCCAGTACTTC.

A note on this clonotype: One junction end does not reproduce the germline sequence, and a read error may be involved. The chain employs TRBV28 and TRBJ2-4; no firm D call. CDR1 MDHEN and CDR2 SYDVKM come from the germline V gene. The CDR3 runs 12 residues. This CDR3 reads CTSSFDKNVQYF. CDR3 nucleotides: TGTACCAGCAGCTTCGATAAAAACGTTCAGTACTTC. The full variable domain, in which reference TRBV28 and TRBJ2-4 provide the parts outside the CDR3, is DVKVTQSSRYLVKRTGEKVFLECVQDMDHENMFWYRQDPGLGLRLIYFSYDVKMKEKGDIPEGYSVSREKKERFSLILESASTNQTSMYLCTSSFDKNVQYFGAGTRLSVL.

A single count supports this clonotype. Its ends do not fully match the called genes, so a read error is possible. DNA for the CDR3: TGTGCCAGCAACCCACGAGGTGGGGATTGGAGCTATGGCTACATCTTC. It codes for CASNPRGGDWSYGYIF. The V call is TRBV11-2, the J call TRBJ1-2; D remains ambiguous. The CDR3 sequence is 16 residues long. Per the germline V gene, CDR1 is SGHAT and CDR2 is FQNNGV.

As for this clonotype: The junction does not match germline at one end; this may be a read error. V is TRBV28 and J is TRBJ2-5, with 7 bases aligning to TRBD2. The CDR3 spans 17 residues. CDR1 is MDHEN and CDR2 is SYDVKM in the germline V gene. In DNA form, the CDR3 reads TGTGCCAGCAATTCCATTTCTAGCGGAGGCTCCCAAGAGACCCAGAATTTC. Translation gives CASNSISSGGSQETQNF.

As to this clonotype: The CDR3 end shows no conserved phenylalanine or tryptophan, and so a read error is likely. This sequence joins TRBV11-2 and TRBJ2-2, with 9 bases fitting TRBD2. The CDR3 length is 18 residues. CDR1 is SGHAT and CDR2 is FQNNGV in the germline V gene. The CDR3 nucleotides are TGTGCAAGCAGCTCACCCCGAGCGGGAGGCCCGATCACCGGGGAGCTGTTTATT. Translated, it gives CASSSPRAGGPITGELFI.

As regards this clonotype: A read error may explain this, as a much larger clone is one base away. V gene TRBV11-2 combines with J gene TRBJ2-2; unclear D gene. Germline V gene data show CDR1 as SGHAT and CDR2 as FQNNGV. The V end was cut by 1 base, the J end by 4 bases, with 10 bases between. There are 15 residues in the CDR3. The CDR3 coding sequence is TGTGCCAGCAGCTTAGTCGGATGGGGCACCGGGGAGCTGTTTTTT. Its protein product is CASSLVGWGTGELFF.

Concerning this clonotype: No conserved phenylalanine or tryptophan ends this CDR3, so it is likely a read error. The CDR3 is CVSRLSGTSGLEQFL. CDR3 coding DNA: TGTGTCAGCAGGCTGTCCGGGACTAGCGGACTTGAGCAGTTCCTC. The J gene is TRBJ2-1, the V gene TRBV12-3 or TRBV12-4, with 11 bases lining up with TRBD2. The CDR3 is 15 amino acids.

About this clonotype: One end of the junction does not line up with germline, which may come from a read error. The chain employs TRBV14 and TRBJ2-1; no clear D gene. The germline CDR1 and CDR2 sequences are SGHDN and FVKESK. The CDR3 extends over 14 amino acids. The CDR3 bases are TGTGTCAGCAGCCGTCCCCAAACAAGCAATGAGAAGTTCTTC. The encoded protein is CVSSRPQTSNEKFF.